One sample yielded the 2 T cell receptor beta chains listed below, sequenced in a study of blood T cell repertoires in COVID-19. Assay: immunoSEQ multiplex PCR; the TCRdb copy retains only in-frame clones and omits some. The sample carries around 220,000 clones, approximately 78% recorded once. Sequenced input: peripheral blood. The origin of the receptors is an elderly woman with acute or convalescent COVID-19.

This chain uses TRBV6-2 or TRBV6-3 with TRBJ1-2, with D unclear. V was cut by 6 bases and J by 5 bases, with 16 bases left in between. CDR1 MNHEY and CDR2 SVGEGT come from the germline V gene. The CDR3 is 14 residues long. CDR3 sequence: CASSPGPLKYGYTF. CDR3 nucleotide sequence: TGTGCCAGCAGCCCTGGGCCACTCAAGTATGGCTACACCTTC.

About this clone: The same CDR3 can be traced to other DNA sequences in this sample. J is TRBJ1-1 and V is TRBV3-1 (or the pseudogene TRBV3-2), with D possibly being TRBD1 (5 bases). Between the trimmed V and J ends, which lost 1 base and 5 bases, there was a span of 8 bases. This CDR3 comprises 13 residues. Germline CDR1 and CDR2: LGHDT and YNNKEL (reference sequence). This CDR3 reads CASSQVSGTEAFF. The CDR3 DNA is TGTGCCAGCAGCCAAGTTTCAGGGACTGAAGCTTTCTTT.